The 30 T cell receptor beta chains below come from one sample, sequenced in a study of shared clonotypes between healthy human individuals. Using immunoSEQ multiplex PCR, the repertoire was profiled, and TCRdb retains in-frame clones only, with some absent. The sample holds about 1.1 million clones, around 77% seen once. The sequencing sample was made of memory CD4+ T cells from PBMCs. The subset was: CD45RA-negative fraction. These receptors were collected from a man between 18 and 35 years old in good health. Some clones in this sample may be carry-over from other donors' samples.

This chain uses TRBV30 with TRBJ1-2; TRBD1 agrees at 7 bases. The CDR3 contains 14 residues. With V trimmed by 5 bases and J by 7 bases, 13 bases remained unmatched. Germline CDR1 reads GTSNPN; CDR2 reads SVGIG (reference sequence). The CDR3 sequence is CAWVGGKVISGYTF. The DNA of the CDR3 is TGTGCCTGGGTAGGGGGCAAGGTGATTAGTGGCTACACCTTC.

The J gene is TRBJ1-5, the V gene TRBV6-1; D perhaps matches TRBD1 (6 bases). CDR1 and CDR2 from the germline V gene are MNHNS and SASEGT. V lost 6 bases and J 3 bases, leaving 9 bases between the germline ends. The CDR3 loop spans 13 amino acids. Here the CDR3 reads CASRQGLNQPQHF. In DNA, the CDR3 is TGTGCCAGCAGACAGGGCCTCAATCAGCCCCAGCATTTT.

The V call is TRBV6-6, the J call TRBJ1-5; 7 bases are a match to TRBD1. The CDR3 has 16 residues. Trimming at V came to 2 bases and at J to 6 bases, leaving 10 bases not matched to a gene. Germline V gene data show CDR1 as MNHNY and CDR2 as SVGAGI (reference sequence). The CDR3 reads CASSYRGRGVSQPQHF. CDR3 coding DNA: TGTGCCAGCAGTTACAGGGGGCGGGGGGTTAGTCAGCCCCAGCATTTT.

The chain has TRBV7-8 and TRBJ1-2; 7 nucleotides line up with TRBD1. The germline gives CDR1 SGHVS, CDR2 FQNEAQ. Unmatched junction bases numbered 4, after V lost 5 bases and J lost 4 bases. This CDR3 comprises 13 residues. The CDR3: CASSQGGSYGYTF. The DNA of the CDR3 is TGTGCCAGCAGCCAAGGGGGCAGCTATGGCTACACCTTC.

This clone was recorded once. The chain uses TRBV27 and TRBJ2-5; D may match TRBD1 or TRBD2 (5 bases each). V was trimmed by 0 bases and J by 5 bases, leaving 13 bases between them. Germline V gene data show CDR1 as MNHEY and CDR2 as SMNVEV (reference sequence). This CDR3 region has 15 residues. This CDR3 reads CASSLSITGGETQYF. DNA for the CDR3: TGTGCCAGCAGTTTATCGATAACAGGCGGGGAGACCCAGTACTTC.

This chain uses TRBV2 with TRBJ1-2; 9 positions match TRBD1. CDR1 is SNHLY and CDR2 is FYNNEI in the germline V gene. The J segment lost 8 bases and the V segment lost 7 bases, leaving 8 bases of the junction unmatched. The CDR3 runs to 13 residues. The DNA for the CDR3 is TGTGCCAGCAAACCGGGGGACAGGGCCGGCTACACCTTC. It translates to CASKPGDRAGYTF.

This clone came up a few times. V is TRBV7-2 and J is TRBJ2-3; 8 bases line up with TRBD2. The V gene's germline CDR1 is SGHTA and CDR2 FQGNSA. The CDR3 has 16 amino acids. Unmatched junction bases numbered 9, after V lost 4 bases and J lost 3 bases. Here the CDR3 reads CASSSGTRKVTDTQYF. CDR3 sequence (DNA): TGTGCCAGCAGCTCCGGGACTAGGAAGGTGACAGATACGCAGTATTTT.

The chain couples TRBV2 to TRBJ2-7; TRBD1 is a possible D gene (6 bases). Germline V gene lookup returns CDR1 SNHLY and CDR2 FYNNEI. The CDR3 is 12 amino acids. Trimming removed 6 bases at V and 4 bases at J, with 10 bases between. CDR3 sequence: CASRDQGYEQYF. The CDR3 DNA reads TGTGCCAGCAGAGACCAGGGGTACGAGCAGTACTTC.

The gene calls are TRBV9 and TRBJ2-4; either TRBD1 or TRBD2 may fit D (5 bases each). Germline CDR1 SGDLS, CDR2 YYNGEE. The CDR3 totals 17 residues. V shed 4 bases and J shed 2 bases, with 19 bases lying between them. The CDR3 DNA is TGTGCCAGCAGCCCCGCTTGGGGGAGTGGGTCCAAAAACATTCAGTACTTC. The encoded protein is CASSPAWGSGSKNIQYF. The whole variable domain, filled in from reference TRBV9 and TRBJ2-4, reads DSGVTQTPKHLITATGQRVTLRCSPRSGDLSVYWYQQSLDQGLQFLIQYYNGEERAKGNILERFSAQQFPDLHSELNLSSLELGDSALYFCASSPAWGSGSKNIQYFGAGTRLSVL.

The CDR3 sequence: CASSPTSGRTQYF. The CDR3 DNA reads TGTGCCAGCAGCCCGACTAGCGGGAGAACGCAGTATTTT. V gene TRBV9 combines with J gene TRBJ2-3, with TRBD2 identical over 12 bases. The junction had 3 bases not matched to a gene; V was cut back by 4 bases and J by 9 bases. CDR1 and CDR2 (germline): SGDLS, YYNGEE. The CDR3 contains 13 residues.

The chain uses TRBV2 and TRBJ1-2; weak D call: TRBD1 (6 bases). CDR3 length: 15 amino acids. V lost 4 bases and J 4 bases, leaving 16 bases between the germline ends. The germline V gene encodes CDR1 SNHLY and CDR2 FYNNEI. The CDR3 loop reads CASSASSGAGYGYTF. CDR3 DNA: TGTGCCAGCAGTGCCTCCTCAGGGGCTGGCTATGGCTACACCTTC.

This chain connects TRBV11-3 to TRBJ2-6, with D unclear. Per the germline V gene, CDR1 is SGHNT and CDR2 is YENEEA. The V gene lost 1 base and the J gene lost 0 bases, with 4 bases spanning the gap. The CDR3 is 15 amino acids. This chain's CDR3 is CASSLGVSGANVLTF. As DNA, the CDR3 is TGTGCCAGCAGCTTAGGGGTCTCTGGGGCCAACGTCCTGACTTTC.

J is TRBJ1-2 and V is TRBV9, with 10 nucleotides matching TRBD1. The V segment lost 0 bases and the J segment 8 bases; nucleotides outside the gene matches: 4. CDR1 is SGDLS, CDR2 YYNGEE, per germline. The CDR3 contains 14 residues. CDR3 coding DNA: TGTGCCAGCAGCGTAGCGGGGACAGGGGTCGGCTACACCTTC. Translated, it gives CASSVAGTGVGYTF.

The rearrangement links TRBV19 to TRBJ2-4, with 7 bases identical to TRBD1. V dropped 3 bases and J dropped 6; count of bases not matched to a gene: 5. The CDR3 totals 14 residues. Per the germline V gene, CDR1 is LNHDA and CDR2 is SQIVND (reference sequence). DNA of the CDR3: TGTGCCAGTAGTATTTTATCAGGGGGAAACATTCAGTACTTC. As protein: CASSILSGGNIQYF.

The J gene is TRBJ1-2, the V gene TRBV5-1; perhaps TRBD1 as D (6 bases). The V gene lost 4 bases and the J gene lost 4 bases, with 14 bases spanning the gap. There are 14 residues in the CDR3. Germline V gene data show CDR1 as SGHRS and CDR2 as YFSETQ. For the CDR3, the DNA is TGCGCCAGCAGCGTTGATACAGGGTCCTATGGCTACACCTTC. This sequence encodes CASSVDTGSYGYTF.

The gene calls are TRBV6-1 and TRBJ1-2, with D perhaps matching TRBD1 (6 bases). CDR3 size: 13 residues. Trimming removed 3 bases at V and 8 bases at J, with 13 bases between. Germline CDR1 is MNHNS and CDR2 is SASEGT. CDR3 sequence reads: CASSDAGARGYTF. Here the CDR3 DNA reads TGTGCCAGCAGTGATGCAGGGGCTCGCGGCTACACCTTC.

CDR3: CASSAPPAPGGNEKLFF. The CDR3 DNA reads as TGTGCCAGCAGCGCGCCCCCGGCGCCCGGGGGTAATGAAAAACTGTTTTTT. This chain uses TRBV9 with TRBJ1-4; possibly TRBD1 for D (5 bases). The V gene lost 3 bases and the J gene lost 4 bases, with 19 bases spanning the gap. CDR1 and CDR2 from the germline V gene are SGDLS and YYNGEE. This CDR3 has 17 residues.

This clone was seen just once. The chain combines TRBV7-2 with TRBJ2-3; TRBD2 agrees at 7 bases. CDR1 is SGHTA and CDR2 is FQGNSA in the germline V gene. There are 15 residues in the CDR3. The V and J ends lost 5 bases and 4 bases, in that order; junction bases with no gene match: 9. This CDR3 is CASSLGGPGADTQYF. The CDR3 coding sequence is TGTGCCAGCAGCCTGGGAGGGCCTGGTGCAGATACGCAGTATTTT.

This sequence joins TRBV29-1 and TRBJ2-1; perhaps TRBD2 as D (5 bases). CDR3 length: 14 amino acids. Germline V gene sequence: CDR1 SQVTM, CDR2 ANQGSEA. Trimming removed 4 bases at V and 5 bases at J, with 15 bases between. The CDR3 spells CSVVLAGLDNEQFF. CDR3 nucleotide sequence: TGCAGCGTTGTTCTCGCGGGCCTTGACAATGAGCAGTTCTTC.

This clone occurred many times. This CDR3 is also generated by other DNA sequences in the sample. Here the CDR3 reads CASTSWRTEKAFF. The CDR3 DNA is TGTGCCAGCACCTCATGGAGAACAGAAAAAGCTTTCTTT. The gene calls are TRBV2 and TRBJ1-1; D is ambiguous. Germline CDR1 is SNHLY and CDR2 is FYNNEI. The V and J ends lost 7 bases and 9 bases respectively, with 18 bases between them. The CDR3 sequence is 13 residues long.

CDR3 protein: CASSVGVSGGGSSYNEQFF. CDR3 nucleotide sequence: TGTGCCAGCAGCGTAGGGGTAAGCGGGGGAGGGAGCTCCTACAATGAGCAGTTCTTC. The rearrangement uses TRBV9 and TRBJ2-1, with 8 bases matching TRBD2. Germline V gene data show CDR1 as SGDLS and CDR2 as YYNGEE. This CDR3 is 19 amino acids long. Trimming took 0 bases from V and 0 from J; bases not matched to a gene: 11.

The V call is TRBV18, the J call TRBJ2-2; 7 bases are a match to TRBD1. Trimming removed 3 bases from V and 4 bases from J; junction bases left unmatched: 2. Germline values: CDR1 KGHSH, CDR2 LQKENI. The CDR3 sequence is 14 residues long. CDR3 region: CASSPGQSTGELFF. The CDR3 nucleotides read TGTGCCAGCTCACCGGGACAGTCCACCGGGGAGCTGTTTTTT.

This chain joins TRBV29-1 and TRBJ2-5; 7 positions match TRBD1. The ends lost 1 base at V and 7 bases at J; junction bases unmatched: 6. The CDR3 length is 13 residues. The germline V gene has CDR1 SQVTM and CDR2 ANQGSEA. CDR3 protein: CSVEVGGAGTQYF. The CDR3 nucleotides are TGCAGCGTTGAAGTAGGGGGCGCAGGGACCCAGTACTTC.

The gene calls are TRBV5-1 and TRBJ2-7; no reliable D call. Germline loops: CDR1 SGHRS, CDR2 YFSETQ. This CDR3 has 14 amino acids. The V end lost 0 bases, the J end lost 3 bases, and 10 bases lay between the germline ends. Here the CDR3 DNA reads TGCGCCAGCAGCTTGGACTCCCTAGTCTACGAGCAGTACTTC. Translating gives CASSLDSLVYEQYF.

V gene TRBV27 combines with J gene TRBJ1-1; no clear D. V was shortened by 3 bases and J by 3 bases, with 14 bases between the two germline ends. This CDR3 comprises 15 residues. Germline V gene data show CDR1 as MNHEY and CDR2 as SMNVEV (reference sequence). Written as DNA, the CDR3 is TGTGCCAGCAGTTTGCGTCAGGTGAGGTACACTGAAGCTTTCTTT. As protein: CASSLRQVRYTEAFF.

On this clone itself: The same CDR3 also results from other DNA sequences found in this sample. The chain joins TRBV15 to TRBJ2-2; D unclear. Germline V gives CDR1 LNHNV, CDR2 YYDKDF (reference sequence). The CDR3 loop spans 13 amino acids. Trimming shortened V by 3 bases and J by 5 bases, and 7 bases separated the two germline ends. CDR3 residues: CATSRVGTGELFF. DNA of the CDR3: TGTGCCACCAGCAGGGTCGGAACCGGGGAGCTGTTTTTT.

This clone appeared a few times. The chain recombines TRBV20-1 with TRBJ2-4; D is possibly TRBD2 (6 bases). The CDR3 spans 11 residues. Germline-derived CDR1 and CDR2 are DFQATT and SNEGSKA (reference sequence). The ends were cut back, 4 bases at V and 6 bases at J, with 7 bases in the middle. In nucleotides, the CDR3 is TGCAGTGCTACAGCGGGAAACATTCAGTACTTC. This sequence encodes CSATAGNIQYF.

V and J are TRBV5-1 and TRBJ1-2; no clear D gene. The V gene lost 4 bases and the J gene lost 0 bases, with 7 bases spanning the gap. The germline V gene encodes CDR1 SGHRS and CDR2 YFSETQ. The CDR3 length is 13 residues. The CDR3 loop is CASSPDPNYGYTF. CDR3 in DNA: TGCGCCAGCAGCCCGGACCCTAACTATGGCTACACCTTC.

CDR3 in DNA: TGTGCCAGCCGTCAGACTAGCGGGAGAATCTATGAGCAGTTCTTC. Its protein product is CASRQTSGRIYEQFF. The chain recombines TRBV25-1 with TRBJ2-1; TRBD2 agrees at 12 bases. Trimming at V came to 8 bases and at J to 8 bases, leaving 10 bases not matched to a gene. The CDR3 sequence is 15 residues long. CDR1 is MGHDK and CDR2 is SYGVNS in the germline V gene.

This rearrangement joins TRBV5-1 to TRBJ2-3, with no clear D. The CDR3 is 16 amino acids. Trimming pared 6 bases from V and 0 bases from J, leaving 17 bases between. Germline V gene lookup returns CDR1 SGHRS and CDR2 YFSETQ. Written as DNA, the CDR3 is TGCGCCAGCAAAATTGCTCCGACACCTAGCACAGATACGCAGTATTTT. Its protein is CASKIAPTPSTDTQYF.